These T cell receptor beta chains were read from a single sample in a study of human T cells and chemical hapten exposure. TCRdb passed the RACE reads through MiXCR, listing each CDR3 protein once. The repertoire includes under 200,000 distinct CDR3 sequences, about 15% of them detected once, and 1.7% sits in the top ten. The material sequenced was whole blood, taken in connection with sensitization to the hapten diphenylcyclopropenone (DPC). The source of these receptors is a woman aged 25 to 39 with alopecia areata. Some clones in this sample may be carry-over from other donors' samples. Each CDR3 is given with its conserved first and last residue. A D gene is named only where the DNA matches it firmly. The size entry is marked missing in some rows and otherwise reads once, few, many or a size class.

V: TRBV11-3; D: TRBD2; J: TRBJ2-1; size: few; DNA: TGTGCCAGCAGCCGACCGGGACTAGCAAATAATGAGCAGTTCTTC; CDR3: CASSRPGLANNEQFF
V: TRBV6-2/TRBV6-3; D: -; J: TRBJ1-5; size: many; DNA: TGTGCCAGCAGTTACTCGCGGTCCAATCAGCCCCAGCATTTT; CDR3: CASSYSRSNQPQHF
V: TRBV18; D: -; J: TRBJ2-5; size: many; DNA: TGTGCCAGCTCACCTGGGCAGGTACAAGAGACCCAGTACTTC; CDR3: CASSPGQVQETQYF
V: TRBV27; D: -; J: TRBJ1-1; size: few; DNA: TGTGCCAGCAGTCCAGCAGGGGTCCCGAACACTGAAGCTTTCTTT; CDR3: CASSPAGVPNTEAFF
V: TRBV29-1; D: -; J: TRBJ2-2; size: -; DNA: TGCAGCGGCCGAGAAGGGTCAAGCACCGGGGAGCTGTTTTTT; CDR3: CSGREGSSTGELFF
V: TRBV2; D: -; J: TRBJ2-7; size: -; DNA: TGTGCCAGCGGGTGGGCCCCCTACGAGCAGTACTTC; CDR3: CASGWAPYEQYF
V: TRBV7-9; D: -; J: TRBJ2-5; size: many; DNA: TGTGCCAGCAGCTTAGAGCACGGAGAGACCCAGTACTTC; CDR3: CASSLEHGETQYF
V: TRBV6-2/TRBV6-3; D: -; J: TRBJ2-7; size: many; DNA: TGTGCCAGCAGTTTGGAGGCGGCGGGATGGTACGAGCAGTACTTC; CDR3: CASSLEAAGWYEQYF
V: TRBV19; D: -; J: TRBJ2-5; size: -; DNA: TGTGCCAGTAGTATAGGGACAGCCCGAGAGACCCAGTACTTC; CDR3: CASSIGTARETQYF
V: TRBV28; D: -; J: TRBJ2-3; size: -; DNA: TGTGCCAGCAGTTTTTTCCCCCTGGGGAGGCAGTATTTT; CDR3: CASSFFPLGRQYF
V: TRBV12-3/TRBV12-4; D: -; J: TRBJ2-7; size: -; DNA: TGTGCCAGCAGGAACAGCAACTCCTACGAGCAGTACTTC; CDR3: CASRNSNSYEQYF
V: TRBV4-1; D: TRBD2; J: TRBJ2-1; size: -; DNA: TGCGCCAGCAGCCAAGCCCGTTTCCCGGGACTAGCGGTTAGCTCCTACAATGAGCAGTTCTTC; CDR3: CASSQARFPGLAVSSYNEQFF
V: TRBV29-1; D: TRBD1; J: TRBJ2-1; size: few; DNA: TGCAGCGCCCAACCCGGGACAGGGCACCCCAATGAGCAGTTCTTC; CDR3: CSAQPGTGHPNEQFF
V: TRBV12-3/TRBV12-4; D: TRBD2; J: TRBJ2-4; size: many; DNA: TGTGCCAGCAGTTTAGAACTAGCGGGGGGCTGGGCCAAAAACATTCAGTACTTC; CDR3: CASSLELAGGWAKNIQYF
V: TRBV27; D: -; J: TRBJ2-5; size: few; DNA: TGTGCCACCGCTAGCCTGGGTAAAGAGACCCAGTACTTC; CDR3: CATASLGKETQYF
V: TRBV4-3; D: -; J: TRBJ2-6; size: -; DNA: TGCGCCAGCAGCCAAGAGGGGGCTGGGGCCAACGTCCTGACTTTC; CDR3: CASSQEGAGANVLTF
V: TRBV28; D: -; J: TRBJ1-5; size: -; DNA: TGTGCCACCTGGATTGACAGAGATCAGCCCCAGCATTTT; CDR3: CATWIDRDQPQHF
V: TRBV5-1; D: -; J: TRBJ2-2; size: many; DNA: TGCGCCAGCAGCTTGAAACAGGGCGCCGGGGAGCTGTTTTTT; CDR3: CASSLKQGAGELFF
V: TRBV12-3/TRBV12-4; D: -; J: TRBJ2-7; size: -; DNA: TGTGCCAGCAGTCGCACACAGGGGGGGTACGAGCAGTACTTC; CDR3: CASSRTQGGYEQYF
V: TRBV4-1; D: TRBD2; J: TRBJ2-1; size: -; DNA: TGCGCCAGCAGCCTCCGGACTAGCGGAATGTACAATGAGCAGTTCTTC; CDR3: CASSLRTSGMYNEQFF
V: TRBV14; D: -; J: TRBJ1-6; size: -; DNA: TGTGCCAGCAGCCTCAGGACGGTAGGGTCACCCCTCCACTTT; CDR3: CASSLRTVGSPLHF
V: TRBV29-1; D: -; J: TRBJ1-1; size: many; DNA: TGCAGCGTTGAAGTGGGGCGAGAAGCTTTCTTT; CDR3: CSVEVGREAFF
V: TRBV28; D: -; J: TRBJ2-7; size: -; DNA: TGTGCCAGCAGCCTTGGTCGTGAGCAGTACTTC; CDR3: CASSLGREQYF
V: TRBV10-3; D: -; J: TRBJ1-5; size: few; DNA: TGTGCCGTCGGTTATAGCAATCAGCCCCAGCATTTT; CDR3: CAVGYSNQPQHF
V: TRBV29-1; D: -; J: TRBJ1-1; size: many; DNA: TGCAGCGTGGGGGTTTCCCCTAACACTGAAGCTTTCTTT; CDR3: CSVGVSPNTEAFF
V: TRBV7-2; D: -; J: TRBJ2-4; size: few; DNA: TGTGCCAGCAGCCAGAAAAACATTCAGTACTTC; CDR3: CASSQKNIQYF
V: TRBV30; D: -; J: TRBJ2-2; size: many; DNA: TGTGCCTGGAGTGTCAGTGGCCCCGGGGAGCTGTTTTTT; CDR3: CAWSVSGPGELFF
V: TRBV29-1; D: -; J: TRBJ2-7; size: -; DNA: TGCAGCGTTGAAGGCGGTCCATACGAGCAGTACTTC; CDR3: CSVEGGPYEQYF
V: TRBV13; D: TRBD1; J: TRBJ1-1; size: many; DNA: TGTGCCAGCACCGAGGTGGGTAGGGGGCTTCCTGAAGCTTTCTTT; CDR3: CASTEVGRGLPEAFF
V: TRBV12-3/TRBV12-4; D: TRBD2; J: TRBJ2-1; size: -; DNA: TGTGCCAGCACCATACTACTAGCGGGAGAAACTGAGCAGTTCTTC; CDR3: CASTILLAGETEQFF
V: TRBV2; D: -; J: TRBJ1-1; size: few; DNA: TGTGCCAGCAGGTCGACAGGATCCACTGAAGCTTTCTTT; CDR3: CASRSTGSTEAFF
V: TRBV6-2/TRBV6-3; D: -; J: TRBJ1-1; size: few; DNA: TGTGCCAGCAGTTACGAGCGGAACACTGAAGCTTTCTTT; CDR3: CASSYERNTEAFF
V: TRBV2; D: -; J: TRBJ1-5; size: few; DNA: TGTGCCAGCAGAGACAGGATTAGCAATCAGCCCCAGCATTTT; CDR3: CASRDRISNQPQHF
V: TRBV12-3/TRBV12-4; D: -; J: TRBJ1-1; size: many; DNA: TGTGCCAGCAGTTTAAACCAGAACACTGAAGCTTTCTTT; CDR3: CASSLNQNTEAFF
V: TRBV18; D: -; J: TRBJ1-5; size: few; DNA: TGTGCCAGCTCACCATCGGGCAATCAGCCCCAGCATTTT; CDR3: CASSPSGNQPQHF
V: TRBV6-2/TRBV6-3; D: TRBD1; J: TRBJ1-5; size: few; DNA: TGTGCCAGCAGCCCACAGGGGGTCAAAAGTCAGCCCCAGCATTTT; CDR3: CASSPQGVKSQPQHF
V: TRBV20-1; D: TRBD1; J: TRBJ2-5; size: few; DNA: TGCAGTGCTAGAGTGGGGACAGGGGTCGTGGAGACCCAGTACTTC; CDR3: CSARVGTGVVETQYF
V: TRBV12-3/TRBV12-4; D: -; J: TRBJ1-6; size: few; DNA: TGTGCCAGCAGTTTCTCCATTTATAATTCACCCCTCCACTTT; CDR3: CASSFSIYNSPLHF
V: TRBV12-3/TRBV12-4; D: TRBD2; J: TRBJ2-2; size: few; DNA: TGTGCCAGCAGGGGACTAGCGGGAGGATCCGGGGAGCTGTTTTTT; CDR3: CASRGLAGGSGELFF
V: TRBV10-2; D: -; J: TRBJ2-7; size: few; DNA: TGCGCCAGCAGTGAGGTAGCGGAGTCCTACGAGCAGTACTTC; CDR3: CASSEVAESYEQYF
V: TRBV10-3; D: -; J: TRBJ1-2; size: -; DNA: TGTGCCATCAGTGACCAGGCATATGGCTACACCTTC; CDR3: CAISDQAYGYTF
V: TRBV7-9; D: TRBD2; J: TRBJ2-3; size: -; DNA: TGTGCCAGCAGCTTACTAGCGGGTATCACAGATACGCAGTATTTT; CDR3: CASSLLAGITDTQYF
V: TRBV5-1; D: -; J: TRBJ1-1; size: many; DNA: TGCGCCAGCAGCTTGGACGGACGGCCGAACACTGAAGCTTTCTTT; CDR3: CASSLDGRPNTEAFF
V: TRBV6-1; D: -; J: TRBJ1-1; size: few; DNA: TGTGCCAGCAGTGAAGTCGGACAGTACACTGAAGCTTTCTTT; CDR3: CASSEVGQYTEAFF
V: TRBV29-1; D: -; J: TRBJ2-5; size: few; DNA: TGCAGCGTTGAAATGGAGACCCAGTACTTC; CDR3: CSVEMETQYF
V: TRBV5-8; D: -; J: TRBJ1-1; size: -; DNA: TGTGCCAGCAGCTTGATAGGGACGCGGCCCGCTTTCTTT; CDR3: CASSLIGTRPAFF
V: TRBV3-1; D: -; J: TRBJ2-5; size: few; DNA: TGTGCCAGCAGGCCCTCCCTCACCCAAGAGACCCAGTACTTC; CDR3: CASRPSLTQETQYF
V: TRBV29-1; D: TRBD1; J: TRBJ1-2; size: few; DNA: TGCAGCGCGGAGACAGGGCAAAGCTATGGCTACACCTTC; CDR3: CSAETGQSYGYTF
V: TRBV4-1; D: -; J: TRBJ2-2; size: few; DNA: TGCGCCAGCAGCCAACCCGGGACAATAGCCGGGGAGCTGTTTTTT; CDR3: CASSQPGTIAGELFF
V: TRBV2; D: -; J: TRBJ1-4; size: -; DNA: TGTGCCAGCAGTGAAGGTGCCAGGGGAGGTTGGAAACTGTTTTTT; CDR3: CASSEGARGGWKLFF
V: TRBV5-6; D: -; J: TRBJ2-7; size: -; DNA: TGTGCCAGCAGCCTGGCAGGTTTTCTCTACGAGCAGTACTTC; CDR3: CASSLAGFLYEQYF
V: TRBV20-1; D: -; J: TRBJ2-7; size: few; DNA: TGCAGTGCTAAGCGGACAGGTGGAGGGGGCGAGCAGTACTTC; CDR3: CSAKRTGGGGEQYF
V: TRBV5-4; D: -; J: TRBJ2-2; size: -; DNA: TGTGCCAGCGGCAGAGGGGGGGTCACCGGGGAGCTGTTTTTT; CDR3: CASGRGGVTGELFF
V: TRBV6-5; D: -; J: TRBJ1-1; size: -; DNA: TGTGCCAGCAGTCTCTGGGAAGACACTGAAGCTTTCTTT; CDR3: CASSLWEDTEAFF